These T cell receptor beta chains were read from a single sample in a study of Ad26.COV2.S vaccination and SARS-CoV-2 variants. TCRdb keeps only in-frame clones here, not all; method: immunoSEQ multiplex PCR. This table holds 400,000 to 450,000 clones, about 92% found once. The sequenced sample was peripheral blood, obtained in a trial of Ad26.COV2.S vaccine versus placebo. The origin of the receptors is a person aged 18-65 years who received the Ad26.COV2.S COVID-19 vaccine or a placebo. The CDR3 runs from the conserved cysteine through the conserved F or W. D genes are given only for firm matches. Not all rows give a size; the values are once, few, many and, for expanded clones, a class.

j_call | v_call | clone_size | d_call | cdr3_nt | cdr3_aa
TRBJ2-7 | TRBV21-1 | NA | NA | TGTGCCAGCAGCAAAAGCTATCTCAGGGGCCGCTACTCCTACGAGCAGTACTTC | CASSKSYLRGRYSYEQYF
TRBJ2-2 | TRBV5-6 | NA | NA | TGTGCCAGCAGCTTAAGGAGCACCGGGGAGCTGTTTTTT | CASSLRSTGELFF
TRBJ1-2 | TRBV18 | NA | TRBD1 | TGTGCCAGCGACTCCGGGGGGAACAGGGGCCACTATGGCTACACCTTC | CASDSGGNRGHYGYTF
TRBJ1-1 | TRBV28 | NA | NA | TGTGCCAGCAGTTTATGGGGGGAAAACACTGGAGCTTTCTTT | CASSLWGENTGAFF
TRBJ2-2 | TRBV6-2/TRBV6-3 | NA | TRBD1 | TGTGCCAGCAGTACAGGGGGTGCTTACACCGGGGAGCTGTTTTTT | CASSTGGAYTGELFF
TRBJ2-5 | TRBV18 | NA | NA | TGTGCCAGCTCACCGTCAGGGCAAGAGACCCAGTACTTC | CASSPSGQETQYF
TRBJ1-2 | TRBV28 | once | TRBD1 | TGTGCCAGCAGTCCCCCCCGGGACAGATACTATGGCTACACCTTC | CASSPPRDRYYGYTF
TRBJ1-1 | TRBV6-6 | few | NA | TGTGCCAGCAGTTCCTCGGGAGGCGGTAACACTGAAGCTTTCTTT | CASSSSGGGNTEAFF
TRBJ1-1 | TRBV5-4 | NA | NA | TGTGCCAGCACCGGCGGTGAAGGGGGAGCTTTCTTT | CASTGGEGGAFF
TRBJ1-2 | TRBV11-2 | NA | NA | TGTGCCAGCAGCTTAGACAGGACCTATGGCTACACCTTC | CASSLDRTYGYTF
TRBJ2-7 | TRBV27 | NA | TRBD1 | TGTGCCAGCAGTAGATCGACAGGGTCCTACGAGCAGTACTTC | CASSRSTGSYEQYF
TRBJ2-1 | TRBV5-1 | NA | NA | TGCGCCAGCAGCTTGGGGGGCCCATACAATGAGCAGTTCTTC | CASSLGGPYNEQFF
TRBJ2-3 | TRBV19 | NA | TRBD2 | TGTGCCAGTAATCACGCGGGACTAGCGGGGGCTTACACAGATACGCAGTATTTT | CASNHAGLAGAYTDTQYF
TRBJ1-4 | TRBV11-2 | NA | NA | TGTGCCAGCAGCTTAGTCCGGGGTAGAGAAAAACTGTTTTTT | CASSLVRGREKLFF
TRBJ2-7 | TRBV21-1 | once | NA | TGTGCCAGCGAGTACGAGCAGTACTTC | CASEYEQYF
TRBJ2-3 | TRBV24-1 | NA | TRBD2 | TGTGCCACCAGTCGGCGGGGGATCACAGATACGCAGTATTTT | CATSRRGITDTQYF
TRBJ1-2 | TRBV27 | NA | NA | TGTGCCAGCAGTTCCTCGACGGGACGGAGCTATGGCTACACCTTC | CASSSSTGRSYGYTF
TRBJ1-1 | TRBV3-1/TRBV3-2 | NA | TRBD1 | TGTGCCAGCAGCCGAACAGGGGGCAGAACTGAAGCTTTCTTT | CASSRTGGRTEAFF
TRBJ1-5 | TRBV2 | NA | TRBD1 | TGTGCCAGCAGTGAAAGAAAACGGGACAGGGGGCATTTT | CASSERKRDRGHF
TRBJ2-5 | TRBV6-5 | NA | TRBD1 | TGTGCCAGCAGTTACGGGACAGGGGACGGAGAGACCCAGTACTTC | CASSYGTGDGETQYF
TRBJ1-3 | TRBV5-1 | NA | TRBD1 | TGCGCCAGCAGCTTGGAAGGGGGCGCCTTTGCTGGAAACACCATATATTTT | CASSLEGGAFAGNTIYF
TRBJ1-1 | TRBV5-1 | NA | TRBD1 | TGCGCCAGCAGCGATCACAGGGGAGGCACTGAAGCTTTCTTT | CASSDHRGGTEAFF
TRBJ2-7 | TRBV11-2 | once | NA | TGTGCCAGCAGCTTTAGGGGGTTCCACGAGCAGTACTTC | CASSFRGFHEQYF
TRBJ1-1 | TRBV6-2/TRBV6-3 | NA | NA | TGTGCCAGCAGTACGAGCGCGAACACTGAAGCTTTCTTT | CASSTSANTEAFF
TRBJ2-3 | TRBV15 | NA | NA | TGTGCCACCAGCAGAAACAGGCGAGAGTTTACAGATACGCAGTATTTT | CATSRNRREFTDTQYF
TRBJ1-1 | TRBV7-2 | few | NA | TGTGCCAGCAGGGCAAGTGCAAAGAACACTGAAGCTTTCTTT | CASRASAKNTEAFF
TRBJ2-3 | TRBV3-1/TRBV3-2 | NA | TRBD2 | TGTGCCAGCAGCCACTCGGGACTAGCGGGGGGACCATTGCCTCCAGATACGCAGTATTTT | CASSHSGLAGGPLPPDTQYF
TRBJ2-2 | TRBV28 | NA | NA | TGTGCCAGCAGTCGCTACCTCGACAGGGAGGCCGGGGAGCTGTTTTTT | CASSRYLDREAGELFF
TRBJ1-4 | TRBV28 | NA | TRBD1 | TGTGCCTCGACGTCCGGGACAGGGGTTGAAAAACTGTTTTTT | CASTSGTGVEKLFF
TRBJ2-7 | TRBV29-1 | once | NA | TGCAGCGTCGTGGGAGACACTCTTCTCTACGAGCAGTACTTC | CSVVGDTLLYEQYF
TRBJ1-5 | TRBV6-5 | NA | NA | TGTGCCAGCAGTTCTTGGGGGAGCAATCAGCCCCAGCATTTT | CASSSWGSNQPQHF
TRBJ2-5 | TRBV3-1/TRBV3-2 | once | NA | TGTGCCAGCAGCCAATTGGGAGGGGGGCAATACCAAGAGACCCAGTACTTC | CASSQLGGGQYQETQYF
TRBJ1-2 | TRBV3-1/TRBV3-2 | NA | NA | TGTGCCAGCAGCCAAGGGTTTGGACAGATTAACTATGGCTACACCTTC | CASSQGFGQINYGYTF
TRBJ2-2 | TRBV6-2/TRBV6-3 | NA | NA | TGTGCCAGCAGTTACCATCAGTACACCGGGGAGCTGTTTTTT | CASSYHQYTGELFF
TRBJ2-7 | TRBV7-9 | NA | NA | TGCGCCAGCAGCTCGACGACAGCTGAATCCTACGAGCAGTACTTC | CASSSTTAESYEQYF
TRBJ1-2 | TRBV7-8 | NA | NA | TGTGCCAGCAGCTTACGGGCCATGGGGACAAGGGGCTACACTTTC | CASSLRAMGTRGYTF
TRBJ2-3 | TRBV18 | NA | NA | TGTGCCAGCTCACAGAAAACAGATACGCAGTATTTT | CASSQKTDTQYF
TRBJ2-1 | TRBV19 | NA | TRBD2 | TGTGCCAGTACGACGGGACTAGCGGATATCTACAATGAGCAGTTCTTC | CASTTGLADIYNEQFF
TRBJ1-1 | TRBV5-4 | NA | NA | TGTGCCAGCAGCTCGGGACATTCGGGCACTGAAGCTTTCTTT | CASSSGHSGTEAFF
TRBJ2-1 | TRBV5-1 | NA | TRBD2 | TGCGCCAGCAGCGTACCGGGACTAGCGGGGGGGCAGGATGAGCAGTTCTTC | CASSVPGLAGGQDEQFF
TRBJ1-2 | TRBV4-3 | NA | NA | TGCGCCAGCAGCCAAGAGCGACAGCTTAACTATGGCTACACCTTC | CASSQERQLNYGYTF
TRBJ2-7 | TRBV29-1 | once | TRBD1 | TGCAGCGTTGAATTGGCAGGGGGCTTGTACGAGCAGTACTTC | CSVELAGGLYEQYF
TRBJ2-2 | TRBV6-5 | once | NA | TGTGCCAGCAAGCCCGGGAACACCGGGGAGCTGTTTTTT | CASKPGNTGELFF
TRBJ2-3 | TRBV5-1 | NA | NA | TGCGCCAGCAGCTTGGACCGGGACTGGACCCATACGCAGTATTTT | CASSLDRDWTHTQYF
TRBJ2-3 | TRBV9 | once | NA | TGTGCCAGCAGCGTAGCTCTCACGGGGGATACGCAGTATTTT | CASSVALTGDTQYF